This is a list of T cell receptor beta chains from one sample in a study of cytomegalovirus exposure and HLA in healthy donors. Some clones are missing from TCRdb's copy, which holds only in-frame ones; the method was immunoSEQ multiplex PCR. The profile shows about 100,000 clones, 55% to 85% of them singletons. The material sequenced was PBMCs. These receptors were collected from a young man in good health and CMV-seronegative. CDR3s include the opening cysteine and the closing phenylalanine or tryptophan. Each record gives: CDR3 DNA, CDR3 protein, J gene, V gene, clone size, D gene. A D gene is named only where the DNA matches it firmly. The listing skips clone size in some rows; elsewhere it reads once, few, many or a size class.

DNA: TGTGCCAGCTCACCGCGAGAGGCGACAGAGCCGGCTTTCTTT; CDR3: CASSPREATEPAFF; J: TRBJ1-1; V: TRBV18; size: few; D: -
DNA: TGTGCCAGCAGTTTAACCCAGGGCCCCCCCGGGGAGCTGTTTTTT; CDR3: CASSLTQGPPGELFF; J: TRBJ2-2; V: TRBV27; size: -; D: -
DNA: TGTGCCAGCAGTTTGGAAGGCAGGGAGTTCTTC; CDR3: CASSLEGREFF; J: TRBJ2-1; V: TRBV28; size: once; D: -
DNA: TGTTCCAGCGGTGGGGGACTCGAAAAACTGTTTTTT; CDR3: CSSGGGLEKLFF; J: TRBJ1-4; V: TRBV7-9; size: -; D: -
DNA: TGTGCCAGCAGTGAAGACAGGGGGCTTACTGAAGCTTTCTTT; CDR3: CASSEDRGLTEAFF; J: TRBJ1-1; V: TRBV6-1; size: -; D: TRBD1
DNA: TGTGCCAGCAGTGAAGCGTTCCCTGAATCTTACGTGGGCGGGGGCTACGAGCAGTACTTC; CDR3: CASSEAFPESYVGGGYEQYF; J: TRBJ2-7; V: TRBV6-1; size: -; D: TRBD2
DNA: TGTGCCAGCAGCGCCCAGAGATCGGGTACCGGGGAGCTGTTTTTT; CDR3: CASSAQRSGTGELFF; J: TRBJ2-2; V: TRBV27; size: -; D: -
DNA: TGCAGCGTGGCTAGGGACAGGGCAAATGAAAAACTGTTTTTT; CDR3: CSVARDRANEKLFF; J: TRBJ1-4; V: TRBV29-1; size: -; D: TRBD1
DNA: TGTGCCAGCAGGGGACAGCCGAACACCGGGGAGCTGTTTTTT; CDR3: CASRGQPNTGELFF; J: TRBJ2-2; V: TRBV7-6; size: -; D: TRBD1
DNA: TGCGCCAGCAGCACCCTAGCGGGAGGCACAGATACGCAGTATTTT; CDR3: CASSTLAGGTDTQYF; J: TRBJ2-3; V: TRBV5-1; size: few; D: TRBD2
DNA: TGTGCCTCCATACGGCGGGAGAACACCGGGGAGCTGTTTTTT; CDR3: CASIRRENTGELFF; J: TRBJ2-2; V: TRBV19; size: -; D: -
DNA: TGTGCCAGCAGGCTGGAGGGCGGAGCTTTCTTT; CDR3: CASRLEGGAFF; J: TRBJ1-1; V: TRBV6-1; size: -; D: -
DNA: TGTGCCAGCACCGCAAGGGGGACTAGCGGGAGGCTCGAGCAGTACTTC; CDR3: CASTARGTSGRLEQYF; J: TRBJ2-7; V: TRBV28; size: -; D: TRBD2